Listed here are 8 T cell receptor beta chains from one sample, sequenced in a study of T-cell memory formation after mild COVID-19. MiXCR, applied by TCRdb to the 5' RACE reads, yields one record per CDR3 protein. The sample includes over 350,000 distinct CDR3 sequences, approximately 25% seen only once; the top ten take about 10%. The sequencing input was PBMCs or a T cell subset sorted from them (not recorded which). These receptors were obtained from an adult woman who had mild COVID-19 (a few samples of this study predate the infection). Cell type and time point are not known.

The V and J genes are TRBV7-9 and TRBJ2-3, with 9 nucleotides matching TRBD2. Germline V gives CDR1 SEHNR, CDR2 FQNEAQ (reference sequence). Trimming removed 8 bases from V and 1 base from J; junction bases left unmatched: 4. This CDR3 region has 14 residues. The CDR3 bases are TGTGCCAGCCGGCGACTAGCGGGCACAGATACGCAGTATTTT. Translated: CASRRLAGTDTQYF.

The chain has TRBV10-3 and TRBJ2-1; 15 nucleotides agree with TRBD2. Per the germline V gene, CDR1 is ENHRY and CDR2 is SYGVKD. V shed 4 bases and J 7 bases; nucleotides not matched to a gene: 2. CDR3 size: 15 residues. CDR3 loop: CAISGGLAGGNEQFF. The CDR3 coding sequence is TGTGCCATCAGTGGGGGACTAGCGGGGGGAAATGAGCAGTTCTTC.

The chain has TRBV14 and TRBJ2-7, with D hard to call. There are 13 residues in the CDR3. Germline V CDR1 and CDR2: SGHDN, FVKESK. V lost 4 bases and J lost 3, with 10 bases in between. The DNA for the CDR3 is TGTGCCAGCAGCCCCTCCAATAGCTACGAGCAGTACTTC. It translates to CASSPSNSYEQYF.

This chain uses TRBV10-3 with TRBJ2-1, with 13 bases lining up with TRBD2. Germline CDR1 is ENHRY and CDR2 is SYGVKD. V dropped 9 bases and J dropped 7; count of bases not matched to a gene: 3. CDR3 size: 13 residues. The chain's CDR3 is CAMGLAGRNEQFF. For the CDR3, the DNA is TGTGCCATGGGACTAGCGGGGAGGAATGAGCAGTTCTTC.

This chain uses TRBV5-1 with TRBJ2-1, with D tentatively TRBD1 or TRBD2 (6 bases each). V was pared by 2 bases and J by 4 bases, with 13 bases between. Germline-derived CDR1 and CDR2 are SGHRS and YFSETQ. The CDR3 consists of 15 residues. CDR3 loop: CASSFGGGPYNEQFF. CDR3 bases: TGCGCCAGCAGCTTCGGTGGGGGGCCATACAATGAGCAGTTCTTC.

The CDR3 loop is CSGGDRGPTEAFF. Written as DNA, the CDR3 is TGCAGCGGTGGGGACAGGGGACCCACTGAAGCTTTCTTT. The V gene is TRBV29-1, the J gene TRBJ1-1; 10 bases line up with TRBD1. V shed 7 bases and J 4 bases; nucleotides not matched to a gene: 6. Germline CDR1 reads SQVTM; CDR2 reads ANQGSEA. The CDR3 covers 13 residues.

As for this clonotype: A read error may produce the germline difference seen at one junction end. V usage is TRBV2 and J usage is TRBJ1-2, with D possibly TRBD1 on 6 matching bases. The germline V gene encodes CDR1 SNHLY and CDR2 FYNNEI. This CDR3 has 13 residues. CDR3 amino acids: CASREDRSYGYTF. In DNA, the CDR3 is TGTGCCAGCAGAGAAGACAGGAGCTATGGCTACACCTTC.

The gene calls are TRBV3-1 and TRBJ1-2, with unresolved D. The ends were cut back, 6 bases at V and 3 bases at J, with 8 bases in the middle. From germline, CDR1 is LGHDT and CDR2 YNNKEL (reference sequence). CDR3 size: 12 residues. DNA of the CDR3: TGTGCCAGCAGAAGATCCGACTATGGCTACACCTTC. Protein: CASRRSDYGYTF.